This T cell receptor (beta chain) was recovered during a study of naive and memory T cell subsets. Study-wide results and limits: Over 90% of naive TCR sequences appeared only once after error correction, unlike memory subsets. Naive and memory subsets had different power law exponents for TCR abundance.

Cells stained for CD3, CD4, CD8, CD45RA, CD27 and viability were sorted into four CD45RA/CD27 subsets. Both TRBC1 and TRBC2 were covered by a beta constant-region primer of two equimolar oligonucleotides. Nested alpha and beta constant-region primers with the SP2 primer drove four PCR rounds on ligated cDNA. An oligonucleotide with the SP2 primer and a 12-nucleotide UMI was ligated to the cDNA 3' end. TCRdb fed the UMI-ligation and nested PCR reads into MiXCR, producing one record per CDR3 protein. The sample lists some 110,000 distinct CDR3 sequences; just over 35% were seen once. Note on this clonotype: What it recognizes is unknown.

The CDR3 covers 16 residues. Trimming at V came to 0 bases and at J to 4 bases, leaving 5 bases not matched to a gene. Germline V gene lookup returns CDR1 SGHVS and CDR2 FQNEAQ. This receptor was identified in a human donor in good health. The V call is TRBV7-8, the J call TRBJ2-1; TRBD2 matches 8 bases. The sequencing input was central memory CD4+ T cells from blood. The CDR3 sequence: CASSLAGAGGYNEQFF. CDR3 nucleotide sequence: TGTGCCAGCAGCTTAGCGGGGGCGGGAGGATACAATGAGCAGTTCTTC.